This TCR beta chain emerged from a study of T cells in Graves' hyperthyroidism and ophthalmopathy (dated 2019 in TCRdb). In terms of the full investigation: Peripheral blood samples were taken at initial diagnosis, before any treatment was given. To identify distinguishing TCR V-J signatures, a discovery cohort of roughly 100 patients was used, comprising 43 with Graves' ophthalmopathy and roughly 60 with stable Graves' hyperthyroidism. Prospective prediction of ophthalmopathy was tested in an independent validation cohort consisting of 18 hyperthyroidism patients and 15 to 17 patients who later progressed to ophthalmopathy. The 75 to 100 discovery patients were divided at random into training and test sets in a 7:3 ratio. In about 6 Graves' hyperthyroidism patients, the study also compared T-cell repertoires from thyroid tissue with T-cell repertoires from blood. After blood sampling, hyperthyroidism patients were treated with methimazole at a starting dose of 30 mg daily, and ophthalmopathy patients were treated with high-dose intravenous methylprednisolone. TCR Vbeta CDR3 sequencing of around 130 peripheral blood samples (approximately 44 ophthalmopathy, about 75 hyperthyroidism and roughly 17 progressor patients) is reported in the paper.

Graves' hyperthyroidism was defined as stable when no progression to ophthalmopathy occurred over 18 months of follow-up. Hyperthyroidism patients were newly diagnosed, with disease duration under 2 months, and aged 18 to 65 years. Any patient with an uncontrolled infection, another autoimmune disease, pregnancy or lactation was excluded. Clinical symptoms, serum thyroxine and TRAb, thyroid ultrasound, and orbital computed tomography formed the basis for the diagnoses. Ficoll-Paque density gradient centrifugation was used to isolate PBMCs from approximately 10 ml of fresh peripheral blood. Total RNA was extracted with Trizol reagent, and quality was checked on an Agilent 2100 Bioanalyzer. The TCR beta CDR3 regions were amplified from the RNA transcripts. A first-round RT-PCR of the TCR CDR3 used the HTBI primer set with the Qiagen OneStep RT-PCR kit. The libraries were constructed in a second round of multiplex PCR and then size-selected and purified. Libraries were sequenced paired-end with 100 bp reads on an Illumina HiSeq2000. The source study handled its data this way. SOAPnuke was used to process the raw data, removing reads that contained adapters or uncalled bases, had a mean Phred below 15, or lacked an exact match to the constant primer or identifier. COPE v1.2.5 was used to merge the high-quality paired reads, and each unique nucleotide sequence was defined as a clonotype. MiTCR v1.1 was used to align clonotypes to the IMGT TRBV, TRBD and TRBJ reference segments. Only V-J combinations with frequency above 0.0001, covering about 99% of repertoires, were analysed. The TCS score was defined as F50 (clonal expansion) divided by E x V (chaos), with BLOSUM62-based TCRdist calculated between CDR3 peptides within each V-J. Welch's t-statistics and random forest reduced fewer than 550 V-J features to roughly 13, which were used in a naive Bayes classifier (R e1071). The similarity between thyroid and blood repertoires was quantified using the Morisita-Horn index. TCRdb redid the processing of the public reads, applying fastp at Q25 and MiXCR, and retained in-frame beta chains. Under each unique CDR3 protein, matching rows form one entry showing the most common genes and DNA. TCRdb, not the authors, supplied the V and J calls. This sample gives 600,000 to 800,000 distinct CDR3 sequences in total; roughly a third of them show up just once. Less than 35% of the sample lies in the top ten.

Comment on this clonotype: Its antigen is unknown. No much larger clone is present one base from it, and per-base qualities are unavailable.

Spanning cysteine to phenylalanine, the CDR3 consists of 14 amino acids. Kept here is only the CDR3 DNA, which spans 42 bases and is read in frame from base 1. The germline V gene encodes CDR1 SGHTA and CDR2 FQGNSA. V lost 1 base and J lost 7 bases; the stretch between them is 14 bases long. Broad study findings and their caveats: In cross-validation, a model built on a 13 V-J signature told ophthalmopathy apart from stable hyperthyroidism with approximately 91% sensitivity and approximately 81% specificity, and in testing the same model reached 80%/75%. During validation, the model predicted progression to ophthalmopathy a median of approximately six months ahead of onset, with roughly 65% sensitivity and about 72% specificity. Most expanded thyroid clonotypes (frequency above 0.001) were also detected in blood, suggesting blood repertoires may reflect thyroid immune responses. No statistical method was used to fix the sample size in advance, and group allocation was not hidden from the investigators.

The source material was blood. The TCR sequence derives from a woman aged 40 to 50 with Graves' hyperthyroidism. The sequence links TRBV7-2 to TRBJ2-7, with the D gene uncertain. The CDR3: CASSLVGTLGEQYF. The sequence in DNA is TGTGCCAGCAGCTTAGTGGGCACCCTGGGGGAGCAGTACTTC. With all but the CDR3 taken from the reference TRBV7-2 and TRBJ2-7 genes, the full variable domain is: GAGVSQSPSNKVTEKGKDVELRCDPISGHTALYWYRQSLGQGLEFLIYFQGNSAPDKSGLPSDRFSAERTGGSVSTLTIQRTQQEDSAVYLCASSLVGTLGEQYFGPGTRLTVT.